The source of this T cell receptor beta chain is a study of T cells after yellow fever vaccination. Turning to the study itself: Where fractions had low cell numbers, libraries were prepared from them with the SMART-Seq v4 Ultra Low Input RNA kit. Overall study results and limits: The study re-detected most primary-vaccination clones after the booster (96% CD4, approximately 88% CD8). Few clonotypes appeared in both CD4 and CD8 compartments.

5'RACE template switching generated TCR cDNA, adding a universal primer site and UMIs. TCRdb analysed the 5' RACE reads with MiXCR anew, one entry per CDR3 protein. The sample carries some 130,000 distinct CDR3 sequences, 5% to 8% recorded once. V dropped 5 bases and J dropped 1; count of bases not matched to a gene: 11. The CDR3 has 16 residues. Germline values: CDR1 DFQATT, CDR2 SNEGSKA (reference sequence). A note on this clonotype: What it binds is unknown.

The material sequenced was CD4+ T cells sorted from PBMCs, taken 10 days after the yellow fever booster vaccination. This chain uses TRBV20-1 with TRBJ2-1; 7 bases are shared with TRBD2. This receptor was identified in a man aged 25-40 years who received the YFV17D yellow fever vaccine. The CDR3 here is CSARNRLAASYNEQFF. The CDR3 region has the DNA TGCAGTGCTCGTAATCGGCTAGCGGCTTCCTACAATGAGCAGTTCTTC.